Each of the 23 T cell receptor beta chains below was sequenced from the same sample in a study of beta chain features in type 1 diabetes. Study findings and constraints: Type 1 diabetes patients had moderately but significantly shorter TCRB CDR3s in all four CD4+ subsets.

These TCRs are of unknown antigen specificity. cDNA synthesis used the whole RNA isolate, giving expressed TCRB sequences. Clones were read by immunoSEQ multiplex PCR, and TCRdb kept only the in-frame ones, dropping some. This table holds 130,000 or so clones, about 10% found once. Input material: central memory CD4+ T cells from blood. The receptor set was obtained from a man aged 30 to 39 with type 1 diabetes.

This clone turned up a few times. The chain recombines TRBV28 with TRBJ1-1; 7 bases are a match to TRBD1. The V gene's germline CDR1 is MDHEN and CDR2 SYDVKM. The CDR3 has 14 residues. V lost 5 bases to trimming and J lost 3 bases; unmatched junction nucleotides: 6. CDR3 sequence: CASSLHQGDTEAFF. For the CDR3, the DNA is TGTGCCAGCAGTCTTCATCAGGGGGACACTGAAGCTTTCTTT.

The chain has TRBV2 and TRBJ1-4; D uncertain. Looked up from germline, CDR1 is SNHLY and CDR2 is FYNNEI. This CDR3 comprises 13 residues. V lost 4 bases, J lost 8 bases, and 11 bases lay in between. CDR3 nucleotide sequence: TGTGCCAGCAGTGCGTCTGGAGAGGAAAAACTGTTTTTT. Its protein product is CASSASGEEKLFF. Full variable domain (outside the CDR3, taken from reference TRBV2 and TRBJ1-4): EPEVTQTPSHQVTQMGQEVILRCVPISNHLYFYWYRQILGQKVEFLVSFYNNEISEKSEIFDDQFSVERPDGSNFTLKIRSTKLEDSAMYFCASSASGEEKLFFGSGTQLSVL.

The chain employs TRBV19 and TRBJ2-7, with 10 bases that match TRBD1. Germline loops: CDR1 LNHDA, CDR2 SQIVND (reference sequence). The CDR3 totals 14 residues. With 5 bases clipped from V and 2 bases from J, the junction kept 3 bases outside the gene matches. In DNA, the CDR3 is TGTGCCAGTAGTGGGGACAGGGGCCCCTACGAGCAGTACTTC. Translation: CASSGDRGPYEQYF.

This clone has more than one count but fewer than ten. This chain's CDR3 is CAWGLEGTNSPLHF. In DNA, the CDR3 is TGTGCCTGGGGCCTGGAGGGCACGAATTCACCCCTCCACTTT. V gene TRBV30 combines with J gene TRBJ1-6; D ambiguous. Germline-derived CDR1 and CDR2 are GTSNPN and SVGIG (reference sequence). V was clipped by 5 bases and J by 7 bases, with 15 bases between them. The CDR3 is 14 residues long.

The chain links TRBV7-8 to TRBJ1-6, with D perhaps TRBD1 (6 bases). V lost 3 bases and J lost 14, with 11 bases in between. Germline CDR1 SGHVS, CDR2 FQNEAQ. The CDR3 length is 12 residues. The CDR3 loop is CASSFSRDTLHF. For the CDR3, the DNA is TGTGCCAGCAGCTTCTCCCGGGACACCCTCCACTTT.

The chain uses TRBV6-5 and TRBJ1-2; 7 bases map to TRBD1. Germline V CDR1 and CDR2: MNHEY, SVGAGI. V shed 2 bases, J shed 0 bases, and the junction held 3 bases outside the gene matches. The CDR3 extends over 15 amino acids. Here the CDR3 DNA reads TGTGCCAGCAGTTACGGGACAGCTGCTAACTATGGCTACACCTTC. It is translated as CASSYGTAANYGYTF.

The rearrangement joins TRBV4-3 to TRBJ1-4; 10 bases align to TRBD1. Germline V lookup: CDR1 LGHNA, CDR2 YSLEER. The trim removed 0 bases at V and 11 bases at J, leaving 6 bases unmatched. The CDR3 length is 15 residues. The CDR3 nucleotides read TGCGCCAGCAGCCAAGATGGGACAGGGGTGTGGAAACTGTTTTTT. It yields the protein CASSQDGTGVWKLFF.

The V gene is TRBV7-9, the J gene TRBJ1-2; no reliable D call. Germline V gene data show CDR1 as SEHNR and CDR2 as FQNEAQ (reference sequence). V lost 1 base and J lost 3, with 6 bases in between. CDR3 length: 13 residues. CDR3 bases: TGTGCCAGCAGCTTAGTTCTCGACTATGGCTACACCTTC. This gives the protein CASSLVLDYGYTF.

This rearrangement joins TRBV28 to TRBJ2-1; 9 bases align to TRBD2. From germline, CDR1 is MDHEN and CDR2 SYDVKM. The CDR3 runs 14 residues. The junction had 2 bases not matched to a gene; V was cut back by 7 bases and J by 1 base. This chain's CDR3 is CASITSGSYNEQFF. The CDR3 DNA is TGTGCCAGCATCACTAGCGGGTCCTACAATGAGCAGTTCTTC.

V is TRBV30 and J is TRBJ2-7, with 7 bases identical to TRBD1. Germline assignment: CDR1 GTSNPN and CDR2 SVGIG (reference sequence). The CDR3 runs 13 residues. With V trimmed by 5 bases and J by 4 bases, 8 bases remained unmatched. CDR3 in DNA: TGTGCCTGGTCCCGGGACAGTAGATACGAGCAGTACTTC. It encodes CAWSRDSRYEQYF. The complete variable domain, with remaining parts taken from reference TRBV30 and TRBJ2-7, reads SQTIHQWPATLVQPVGSPLSLECTVEGTSNPNLYWYRQAAGRGLQLLFYSVGIGQISSEVPQNLSASRPQDRQFILSSKKLLLSDSGFYLCAWSRDSRYEQYFGPGTRLTVT.

Turning to this clone: One end of the junction fails to match germline, which may point to a read error. This chain connects TRBV7-2 to TRBJ2-3, with 9 bases that match TRBD2. The CDR3 covers 14 residues. In germline, CDR1 is SGHTA, CDR2 FQGNSA. Written as DNA, the CDR3 is TGTGCCAGCAGCCTAGCGGGGAGTGACGATACGCAGTATTTT. Translating gives CASSLAGSDDTQYF.

Only a few counts were recorded for this clone. The rearrangement uses TRBV2 and TRBJ1-6, with 8 bases fitting TRBD1. Looked up from germline, CDR1 is SNHLY and CDR2 is FYNNEI. There are 14 residues in the CDR3. J was trimmed by 8 bases and V by 5 bases; bases with no gene match: 5. The CDR3 bases are TGTGCCAGCAGTCGACAGGGGAGGGATTCACCCCTCCACTTT. Its protein is CASSRQGRDSPLHF.

This clone was observed a few times. This sequence joins TRBV2 and TRBJ1-4; D unclear. The CDR3 has 12 amino acids. Per the germline V gene, CDR1 is SNHLY and CDR2 is FYNNEI. The V end was cut by 6 bases, the J end by 5 bases, with 7 bases between. The DNA for the CDR3 is TGTGCCAGCAGCCCCACAAATGAAAAACTGTTTTTT. Protein sequence: CASSPTNEKLFF. Drawing the rest from reference TRBV2 and TRBJ1-4, the complete variable domain is EPEVTQTPSHQVTQMGQEVILRCVPISNHLYFYWYRQILGQKVEFLVSFYNNEISEKSEIFDDQFSVERPDGSNFTLKIRSTKLEDSAMYFCASSPTNEKLFFGSGTQLSVL.

This chain uses TRBV29-1 with TRBJ1-1; 7 bases match TRBD1. CDR3 length: 13 amino acids. Germline assignment: CDR1 SQVTM and CDR2 ANQGSEA. V dropped 1 base and J dropped 6; count of bases not matched to a gene: 5. The CDR3 nucleotides read TGCAGCGTTGAAGGACAGGGAGACGCTGAAGCTTTCTTT. It encodes CSVEGQGDAEAFF.

V and J are TRBV12-5 and TRBJ1-2; D gene ambiguous. V was cut by 2 bases and J by 2 bases, with 15 bases left in between. The CDR3 totals 16 residues. The germline V gene encodes CDR1 LGHNT and CDR2 FRNRAP. CDR3 in amino acids: CASGLISRVRNYGYTF. The DNA for the CDR3 is TGTGCTAGTGGTTTGATCAGCCGGGTCCGAAACTATGGCTACACCTTC.

A few counts support this clone. The chain couples TRBV15 to TRBJ2-2; D gene unclear. Trimming stripped 0 bases from V and 7 bases from J, with 6 bases between. The V gene's germline CDR1 is LNHNV and CDR2 YYDKDF (reference sequence). This CDR3 is built from 13 residues. CDR3 sequence (DNA): TGTGCCACCAGCAGAGATCCCAACGGGGAGCTGTTTTTT. This codes for CATSRDPNGELFF.

V is TRBV6-1 and J is TRBJ2-1; D not resolved. The CDR3 covers 13 residues. The V end lost 2 bases, the J end lost 8 bases, and 10 bases lay between the germline ends. Germline lookup yields CDR1 MNHNS and CDR2 SASEGT. Here the CDR3 reads CASSEPQIHEQFF. CDR3 DNA: TGTGCCAGCAGTGAACCGCAGATTCATGAGCAGTTCTTC.

This clone showed up just a few times. V gene TRBV2 combines with J gene TRBJ1-2, with D possibly TRBD1 on 6 matching bases. V was clipped by 5 bases and J by 8 bases, with 21 bases between them. Germline-derived CDR1 and CDR2 are SNHLY and FYNNEI. The CDR3 has 15 amino acids. CDR3: CASSPIPGQGLGYTF. CDR3 DNA: TGTGCCAGCAGTCCAATTCCGGGACAAGGGCTGGGCTACACCTTC.

This clone was counted many times. V gene TRBV7-9 combines with J gene TRBJ2-7; possible D gene TRBD2, 5 bases. The CDR3 is made up of 17 amino acids. Trimming stripped 1 base from V and 0 bases from J, with 16 bases between. From germline, CDR1 is SEHNR and CDR2 FQNEAQ (reference sequence). CDR3 nucleotides: TGTGCCAGCAGCTTAGGTTTGTCGGACTTGAGCTCCTACGAGCAGTACTTC. It yields the protein CASSLGLSDLSSYEQYF.

The chain is built from TRBV7-3 and TRBJ2-3, with D possibly TRBD2 on 6 matching bases. V lost 8 bases to trimming and J lost 0 bases, with 12 bases between them. The CDR3 sequence is 14 residues long. CDR1 is SGHTA, CDR2 FQGTGA, per germline. The CDR3 nucleotides read TGTGCCAGCGGGCGGGGTCAGAGCACAGATACGCAGTATTTT. Protein sequence: CASGRGQSTDTQYF.

This clone occurred a few times. This chain connects TRBV28 to TRBJ2-3; 8 bases map to TRBD2. The CDR3 has 17 residues. Germline lookup yields CDR1 MDHEN and CDR2 SYDVKM. V lost 5 bases to trimming and J lost 0 bases; unmatched junction nucleotides: 10. DNA of the CDR3: TGTGCCAGCAGTCTATTGACAGCGGGGGACAGCACAGATACGCAGTATTTT. This translates into CASSLLTAGDSTDTQYF. The full variable domain, its missing parts supplied by reference TRBV28 and TRBJ2-3, is DVKVTQSSRYLVKRTGEKVFLECVQDMDHENMFWYRQDPGLGLRLIYFSYDVKMKEKGDIPEGYSVSREKKERFSLILESASTNQTSMYLCASSLLTAGDSTDTQYFGPGTRLTVL.

In its sample, this clone was seen a few times. V is TRBV10-3 and J is TRBJ2-1, with D hard to call. The V end was cut by 0 bases, the J end by 15 bases, with 12 bases between. The CDR3 has 12 residues. Germline lookup yields CDR1 ENHRY and CDR2 SYGVKD. As DNA, the CDR3 is TGTGCCATCAGTGAGTCTAGAATCCCGGGGTTCTTC. This translates into CAISESRIPGFF.

This clone was recorded a few times. V usage is TRBV9 and J usage is TRBJ2-3; D might be TRBD1 (5 bases). The CDR3 is 16 amino acids. Germline values: CDR1 SGDLS, CDR2 YYNGEE. Trimming stripped 0 bases from V and 2 bases from J, with 13 bases between. CDR3 sequence: CASSVDWGASTDTQYF. Here the CDR3 DNA reads TGTGCCAGCAGCGTAGACTGGGGCGCATCCACAGATACGCAGTATTTT. Full variable domain (outside the CDR3, taken from reference TRBV9 and TRBJ2-3): DSGVTQTPKHLITATGQRVTLRCSPRSGDLSVYWYQQSLDQGLQFLIQYYNGEERAKGNILERFSAQQFPDLHSELNLSSLELGDSALYFCASSVDWGASTDTQYFGPGTRLTVL.